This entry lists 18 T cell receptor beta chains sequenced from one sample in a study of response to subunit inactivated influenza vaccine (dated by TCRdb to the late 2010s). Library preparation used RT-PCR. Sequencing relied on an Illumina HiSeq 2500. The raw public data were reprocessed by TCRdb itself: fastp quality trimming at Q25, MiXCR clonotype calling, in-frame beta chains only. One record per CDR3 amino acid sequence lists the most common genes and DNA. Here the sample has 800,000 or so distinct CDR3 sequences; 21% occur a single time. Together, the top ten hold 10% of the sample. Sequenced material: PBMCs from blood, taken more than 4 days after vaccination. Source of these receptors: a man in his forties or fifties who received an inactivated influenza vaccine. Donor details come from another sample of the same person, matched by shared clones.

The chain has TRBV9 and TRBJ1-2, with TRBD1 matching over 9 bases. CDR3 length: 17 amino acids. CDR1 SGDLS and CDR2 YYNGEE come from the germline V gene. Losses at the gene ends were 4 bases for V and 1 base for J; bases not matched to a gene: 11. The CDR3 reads CASSPPTSTGGNYGYTF. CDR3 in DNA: TGTGCCAGCAGCCCGCCAACGTCGACAGGGGGTAACTATGGCTACACCTTC. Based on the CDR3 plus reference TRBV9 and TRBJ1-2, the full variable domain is DSGVTQTPKHLITATGQRVTLRCSPRSGDLSVYWYQQSLDQGLQFLIQYYNGEERAKGNILERFSAQQFPDLHSELNLSSLELGDSALYFCASSPPTSTGGNYGYTFGSGTRLTVV.

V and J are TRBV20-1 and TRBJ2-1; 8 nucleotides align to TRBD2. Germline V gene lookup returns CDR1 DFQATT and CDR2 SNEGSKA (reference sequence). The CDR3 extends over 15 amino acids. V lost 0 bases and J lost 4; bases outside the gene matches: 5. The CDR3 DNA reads TGCAGTGCTAGAGATAGTACGGGAGGGTACAATGAGCAGTTCTTC. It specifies CSARDSTGGYNEQFF.

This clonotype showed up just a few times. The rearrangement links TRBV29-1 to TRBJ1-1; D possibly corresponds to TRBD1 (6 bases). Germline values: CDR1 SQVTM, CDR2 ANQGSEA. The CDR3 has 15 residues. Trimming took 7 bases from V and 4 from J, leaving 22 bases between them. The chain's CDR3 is CSAYGGGAGGTEAFF. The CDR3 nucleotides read TGCAGCGCCTATGGGGGGGGCGCGGGGGGCACTGAAGCTTTCTTT.

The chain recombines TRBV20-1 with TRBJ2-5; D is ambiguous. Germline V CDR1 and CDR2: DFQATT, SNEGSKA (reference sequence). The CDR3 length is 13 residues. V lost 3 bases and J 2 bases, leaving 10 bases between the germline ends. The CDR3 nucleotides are TGCAGTGCTAGTCAAGCTCCACAAGAGACCCAGTACTTC. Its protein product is CSASQAPQETQYF.

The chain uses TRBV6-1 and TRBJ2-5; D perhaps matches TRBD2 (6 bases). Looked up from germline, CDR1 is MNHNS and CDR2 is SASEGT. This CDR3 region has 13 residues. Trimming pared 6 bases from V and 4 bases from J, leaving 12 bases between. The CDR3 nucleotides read TGTGCCAGCAGGAAGACTAGTGGAGAGACCCAGTACTTC. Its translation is CASRKTSGETQYF.

CDR3 protein: CASSQEGRGGPYEQYF. In DNA form, the CDR3 reads TGTGCCAGCAGCCAAGAAGGTCGGGGGGGCCCTTACGAGCAGTACTTC. This chain joins TRBV4-2 and TRBJ2-7, with TRBD2 matching 8 bases. Germline V gives CDR1 LGHNA, CDR2 YNFKEQ. Germline trimming cut 0 bases from V and 4 bases from J; bases unmatched to any gene: 8. The CDR3 sequence is 16 residues long.

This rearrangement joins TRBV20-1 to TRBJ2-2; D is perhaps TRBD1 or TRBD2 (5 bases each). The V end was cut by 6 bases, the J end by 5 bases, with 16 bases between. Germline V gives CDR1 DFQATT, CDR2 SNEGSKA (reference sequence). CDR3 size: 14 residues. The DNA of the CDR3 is TGCAGTGCCAGTCCGGGGCGTAGTACCGGGGAGCTGTTTTTT. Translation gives CSASPGRSTGELFF.

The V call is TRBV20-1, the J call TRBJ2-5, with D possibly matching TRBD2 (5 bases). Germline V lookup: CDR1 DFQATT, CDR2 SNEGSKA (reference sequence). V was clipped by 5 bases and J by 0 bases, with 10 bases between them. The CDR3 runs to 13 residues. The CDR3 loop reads CSAPPDYQETQYF. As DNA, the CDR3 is TGCAGTGCTCCCCCGGACTACCAAGAGACCCAGTACTTC.

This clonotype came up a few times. CDR3 nucleotides: TGTGCCAGCTCACCGACAGCCTCTAATGAAAAACTGTTTTTT. Its protein is CASSPTASNEKLFF. V and J are TRBV18 and TRBJ1-4; possibly TRBD1 for D (5 bases). Per the germline V gene, CDR1 is KGHSH and CDR2 is LQKENI. The CDR3 loop spans 14 amino acids. V was trimmed by 3 bases and J by 3 bases, leaving 8 bases between them.

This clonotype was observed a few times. CDR3 residues: CASSSTGGDSYEQYF. The CDR3 DNA sequence: TGTGCCAGCAGTTCGACAGGGGGCGATTCCTACGAGCAGTACTTC. The chain employs TRBV6-5 and TRBJ2-7; 10 positions match TRBD1. J lost 1 base, V lost 4 bases, and 4 bases had no gene match. Germline V CDR1 and CDR2: MNHEY, SVGAGI. The CDR3 totals 15 residues.

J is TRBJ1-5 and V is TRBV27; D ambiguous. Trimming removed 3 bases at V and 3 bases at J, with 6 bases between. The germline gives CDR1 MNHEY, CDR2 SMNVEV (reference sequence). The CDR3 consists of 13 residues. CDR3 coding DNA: TGTGCCAGCAGTTTTCAACCCAATCAGCCCCAGCATTTT. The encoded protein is CASSFQPNQPQHF.

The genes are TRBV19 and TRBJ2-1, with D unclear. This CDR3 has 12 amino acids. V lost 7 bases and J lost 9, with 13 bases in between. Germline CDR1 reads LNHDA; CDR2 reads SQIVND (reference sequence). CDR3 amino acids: CASTPRSGEQFF. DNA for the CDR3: TGTGCCAGTACCCCCAGGAGTGGTGAGCAGTTCTTC.

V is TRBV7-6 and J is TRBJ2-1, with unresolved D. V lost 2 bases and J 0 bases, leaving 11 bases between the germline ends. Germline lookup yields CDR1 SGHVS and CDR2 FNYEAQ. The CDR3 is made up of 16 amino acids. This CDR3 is CASSLRASSSYNEQFF. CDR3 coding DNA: TGTGCCAGCAGCTTAAGGGCTAGTAGCTCCTACAATGAGCAGTTCTTC.

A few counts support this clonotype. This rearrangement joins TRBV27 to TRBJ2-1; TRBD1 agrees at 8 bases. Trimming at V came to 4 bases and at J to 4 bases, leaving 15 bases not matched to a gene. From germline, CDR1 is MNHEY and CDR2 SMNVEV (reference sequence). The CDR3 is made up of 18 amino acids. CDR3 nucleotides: TGTGCCAGCAGTTCCCGGAATTTCGGACAGGGTCTTTACAATGAGCAGTTCTTC. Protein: CASSSRNFGQGLYNEQFF.

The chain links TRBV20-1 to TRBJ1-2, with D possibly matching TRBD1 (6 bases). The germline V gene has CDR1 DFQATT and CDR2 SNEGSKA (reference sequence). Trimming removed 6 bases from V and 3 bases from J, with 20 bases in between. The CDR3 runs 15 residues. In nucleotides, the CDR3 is TGCAGTGCGAGTGGGGGACATAGGTCCTACTATGGCTACACCTTC. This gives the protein CSASGGHRSYYGYTF.

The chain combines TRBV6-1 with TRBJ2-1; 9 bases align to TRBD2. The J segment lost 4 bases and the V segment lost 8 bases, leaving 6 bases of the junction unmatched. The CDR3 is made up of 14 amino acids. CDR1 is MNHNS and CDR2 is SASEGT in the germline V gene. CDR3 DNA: TGTGCCAGCTACCCTAGCGGGGTTTACAATGAGCAGTTCTTC. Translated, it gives CASYPSGVYNEQFF.

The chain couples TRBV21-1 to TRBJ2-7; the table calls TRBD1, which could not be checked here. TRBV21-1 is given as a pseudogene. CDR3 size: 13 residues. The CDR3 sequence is CASGPGEGYEQYF. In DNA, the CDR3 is TGTGCCAGCGGTCCGGGAGAGGGGTACGAGCAGTACTTC.

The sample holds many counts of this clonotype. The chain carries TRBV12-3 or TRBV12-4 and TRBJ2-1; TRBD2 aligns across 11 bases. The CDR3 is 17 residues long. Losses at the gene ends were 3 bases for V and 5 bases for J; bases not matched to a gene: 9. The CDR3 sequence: CASSFPPGTSGNNEQFF. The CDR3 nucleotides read TGTGCCAGCAGTTTCCCCCCCGGGACTAGCGGAAACAATGAGCAGTTCTTC.